This entry features one TCR beta chain sequence. Its recognized antigen is unknown. The record has no base qualities; no much larger clone is one base away. These data are taken from a study of metastatic and nonmetastatic thyroid tumors (dated by TCRdb to 2020 to 2021). In the study overall: The researchers compared repertoires between peripheral blood samples and tumor or nodule tissue samples from patients with malignant or benign thyroid disease. Results and caveats for the whole study, not just this receptor: In both blood and tumor samples, malignant tumors were reported to have significantly higher TCR beta diversity than benign nodules.

None of the patients had been given any treatment before thyroid surgery. Using T-cell receptor beta sequencing, the researchers looked back retrospectively at clinical samples from patients, gathered between about 2011 and 2019. Library preparation was by PCR. TCRdb shows the sequencer as Illumina HiSeq 4000. High-throughput sequencing was used to profile the TCR beta-chain CDR3 region of each patient. Processing in the source paper ran as follows. The researchers built a classifier to tell apart papillary thyroid cancer patients with distant metastasis, based on CDR3 differences among clinicopathological groups. To measure repertoire diversity the researchers used the Shannon index, while the Morisita-Horn index served to gauge how similar the tumor and blood repertoires were. The public reads were quality trimmed at Q25 with fastp and then assembled into clones with MiXCR by TCRdb, keeping productive beta chains. Here the V and J calls rest on TCRdb's processing, not on the authors' analysis. The sample profile shows 15,000 to 20,000 clones; about 30% of them were found once. Jointly, the top ten make up around 13% of the sample.

There are 14 amino acids in the CDR3, from cysteine to phenylalanine inclusive. Solely the CDR3 DNA is kept, with 42 bases framed from the first base. The germline V gene encodes CDR1 SGDLS and CDR2 YYNGEE. V trim: 3 bases; J trim: 3 bases; unmatched bases: 5. The clonotype originates from a female donor with papillary thyroid cancer or a benign thyroid nodule (not recorded which). Some clones in this sample may be carry-over from other donors' samples. Sequencing was carried out using tumor tissue. The rearrangement combines TRBV9 with TRBJ1-1; the central 7 bases match TRBD1. In nucleotide form, the sequence is TGTGCCAGCAGCGAAGGACAGGTCGACACTGAAGCTTTCTTT. Its translation is CASSEGQVDTEAFF.